This TCR beta chain was recovered during a study of T cells in Graves' hyperthyroidism and ophthalmopathy. Researchers took RNA transcripts and amplified the TCR beta CDR3 regions from them. The HTBI primer set was used in a first-round RT-PCR of the TCR CDR3. TCRdb ran MiXCR on the multiplex PCR reads and lists one entry per CDR3 protein. The top ten clones hold 53% of a sample with about 200,000 distinct CDR3 sequences, about 17% of them seen once. Many counts were recorded for this clonotype. This sequence originates from a woman in her forties or fifties with Graves' hyperthyroidism. Specimen: blood.

CDR3 DNA sequence: TGTGCCAGCAGTTGGAGTAGCGGGAGGATAGACATTCAGTACTTC. Residues: CASSWSSGRIDIQYF. The chain uses TRBV28 and TRBJ2-4; 10 bases are shared with TRBD2. CDR1 MDHEN and CDR2 SYDVKM come from the germline V gene. The CDR3 is 15 residues long. After removal of 4 bases from V and 8 bases from J, the junction contained 8 bases not matched to a gene.